Following are 28 T cell receptor beta chains from one sample sequenced in a study of blood T cell repertoires in COVID-19. Generated by immunoSEQ multiplex PCR, the TCRdb table keeps only in-frame clones and is missing some. The repertoire holds more than 95,000 clones, just over 90% seen once, with 1.7% in the top ten. Sequencing was performed on peripheral blood. The receptors were gathered from a man between 60 and 75 years old with acute or convalescent COVID-19.

The rearrangement uses TRBV3-1 (or the pseudogene TRBV3-2) and TRBJ1-1; TRBD1 matches 7 bases. This CDR3 contains 15 residues. Germline V gene data show CDR1 as LGHDT and CDR2 as YNNKEL (reference sequence). V lost 4 bases, J lost 5 bases, and 10 bases stayed unmatched. This CDR3 is CASSRRTGARTEAFF. For the CDR3, the DNA is TGTGCCAGCAGCCGCAGAACAGGGGCGCGGACTGAAGCTTTCTTT.

Only a few counts were recorded for this clone. The V and J genes are TRBV6-5 and TRBJ1-5; D possibly corresponds to TRBD1 (6 bases). Trimming removed 5 bases from V and 0 bases from J, with 11 bases in between. CDR3 length: 15 residues. Germline-derived CDR1 and CDR2 are MNHEY and SVGAGI. Here the CDR3 DNA reads TGTGCCAGCAGTCCGCGGGGGGCTAGCAATCAGCCCCAGCATTTT. Translation gives CASSPRGASNQPQHF.

The chain carries TRBV6-5 and TRBJ1-1; 8 bases line up with TRBD1. The CDR3 is 13 amino acids. The ends lost 5 bases at V and 3 bases at J; junction bases unmatched: 2. In germline, CDR1 is MNHEY, CDR2 SVGAGI. The CDR3 bases are TGTGCCAGCAGTCCACAGGGGGACACTGAAGCTTTCTTT. Translating it yields CASSPQGDTEAFF.

The chain uses TRBV29-1 and TRBJ1-1, with TRBD1 matching over 9 bases. Trimming cost V 4 bases and J 1 base; bases outside gene matches: 7. The CDR3 length is 15 residues. Germline CDR1 SQVTM, CDR2 ANQGSEA. The CDR3 protein is CSVAYRGRRNTEAFF. CDR3 DNA sequence: TGCAGCGTTGCCTACAGGGGGCGAAGGAACACTGAAGCTTTCTTT.

This chain uses TRBV5-1 with TRBJ2-7, with D tentatively TRBD1 (5 bases). Trimming took off 0 bases at V and 5 bases at J, with 6 bases between the two ends. From germline, CDR1 is SGHRS and CDR2 YFSETQ. There are 12 residues in the CDR3. Here the CDR3 DNA reads TGCGCCAGCAGCTTGGCAGGGAACGAGCAGTACTTC. The encoded protein is CASSLAGNEQYF.

The chain employs TRBV27 and TRBJ1-1; 7 bases map to TRBD1. Germline V gives CDR1 MNHEY, CDR2 SMNVEV (reference sequence). With 6 bases clipped from V and 2 bases from J, the junction kept 6 bases outside the gene matches. There are 14 residues in the CDR3. The CDR3 region has the DNA TGTGCCAGCAGCTCGACAGGGAGAAACACTGAAGCTTTCTTT. Protein product: CASSSTGRNTEAFF.

The rearrangement joins TRBV11-2 to TRBJ1-2; D gene unclear. The germline gives CDR1 SGHAT, CDR2 FQNNGV. This CDR3 comprises 16 residues. The V and J ends lost 0 bases and 1 base respectively, with 12 bases between them. CDR3 region: CASSLDPGMGNYGYTF. In DNA, the CDR3 is TGTGCCAGCAGCTTAGATCCGGGGATGGGTAACTATGGCTACACCTTC.

The CDR3 DNA follows: TGTGCCAGCAGTCGTGACAGGGACTATAATTCACCCCTCCACTTT. Protein product: CASSRDRDYNSPLHF. This chain links TRBV6-6 with TRBJ1-6; TRBD1 matches 7 bases. The germline V gene has CDR1 MNHNY and CDR2 SVGAGI (reference sequence). V dropped 5 bases and J dropped 3; count of bases not matched to a gene: 4. The CDR3 loop spans 15 amino acids.

The rearrangement joins TRBV28 to TRBJ2-1; D gene uncertain. Trimming shortened V by 6 bases and J by 2 bases, and 11 bases separated the two germline ends. This CDR3 contains 14 residues. Germline V gene lookup returns CDR1 MDHEN and CDR2 SYDVKM. In DNA form, the CDR3 reads TGTGCCAGCAGCCAGGCACAGCCCTACAATGAGCAGTTCTTC. Translation: CASSQAQPYNEQFF.

The CDR3 loop is CAISATSGGQYNEQFF. The DNA for the CDR3 is TGTGCCATCAGTGCGACTAGCGGGGGGCAATACAATGAGCAGTTCTTC. V usage is TRBV10-3 and J usage is TRBJ2-1, with 13 bases matching TRBD2. V was pared by 4 bases and J by 4 bases, with 4 bases of the junction left unmatched. The CDR3 length is 16 residues. Germline V lookup: CDR1 ENHRY, CDR2 SYGVKD.

This chain uses TRBV11-2 with TRBJ1-1, with TRBD1 matching over 8 bases. This CDR3 comprises 16 residues. V was pared by 3 bases and J by 4 bases, with 10 bases of the junction left unmatched. Germline V CDR1 and CDR2: SGHAT, FQNNGV. The CDR3 is CASSFRRTGSVTEAFF. For the CDR3, the DNA is TGTGCCAGCAGCTTCCGTCGGACAGGGAGTGTCACTGAAGCTTTCTTT.

V and J are TRBV12-5 and TRBJ1-4; a possible D gene is TRBD1 (5 bases). The length of the CDR3 is 15 residues. Germline V gene sequence: CDR1 LGHNT, CDR2 FRNRAP. Trimming removed 2 bases at V and 6 bases at J, with 13 bases between. The CDR3: CASGLILRGDEKLFF. CDR3 nucleotide sequence: TGTGCTAGTGGTTTGATCCTCCGGGGGGATGAAAAACTGTTTTTT.

This chain uses TRBV29-1 with TRBJ1-4, with 10 bases lining up with TRBD1. CDR3 length equals 12 residues. Germline V gives CDR1 SQVTM, CDR2 ANQGSEA. J gave up 8 bases and V 7 bases, and 4 bases lay outside the gene matches. The CDR3 here is CSARTGGEKLFF. The CDR3 DNA reads TGCAGCGCCCGGACAGGGGGGGAAAAACTGTTTTTT.

The chain recombines TRBV27 with TRBJ1-2, with 7 bases matching TRBD1. There are 15 residues in the CDR3. J lost 2 bases, V lost 6 bases, and 9 bases had no gene match. The V gene's germline CDR1 is MNHEY and CDR2 SMNVEV (reference sequence). CDR3 region: CASSRDSLLNYGYTF. DNA for the CDR3: TGTGCCAGCAGCCGGGACAGCCTTTTAAACTATGGCTACACCTTC.

The V call is TRBV2, the J call TRBJ1-6; D uncertain. V was pared by 3 bases and J by 6 bases, with 6 bases between. In germline, CDR1 is SNHLY, CDR2 FYNNEI. The CDR3 has 13 residues. CDR3 coding DNA: TGTGCCAGCAGTGATGAGGGTAATTCACCCCTCCACTTT. Translation gives CASSDEGNSPLHF.

The V gene is TRBV7-9, the J gene TRBJ1-2; TRBD1 matches at 7 bases. In germline, CDR1 is SEHNR, CDR2 FQNEAQ (reference sequence). This CDR3 has 16 amino acids. The ends lost 5 bases at V and 3 bases at J; junction bases unmatched: 12. CDR3 residues: CASSKNHRGQHYGYTF. DNA for the CDR3: TGTGCCAGCAGCAAGAATCACAGGGGCCAACACTATGGCTACACCTTC.

The V and J genes are TRBV18 and TRBJ2-5; D might be TRBD2 (5 bases). Germline V gene data show CDR1 as KGHSH and CDR2 as LQKENI. The length of the CDR3 is 14 residues. V shed 3 bases and J shed 2 bases, with 10 bases lying between them. DNA of the CDR3: TGTGCCAGCTCACCTTGGCAGCGGCAAGAGACCCAGTACTTC. Translation gives CASSPWQRQETQYF.

This chain connects TRBV7-8 to TRBJ2-4; 8 nucleotides line up with TRBD1. Unmatched junction bases numbered 8, after V lost 5 bases and J lost 5 bases. The CDR3 has 15 residues. The V gene's germline CDR1 is SGHVS and CDR2 FQNEAQ. Here the CDR3 reads CASSRTGGRENIQYF. Written as DNA, the CDR3 is TGTGCCAGCAGCCGAACAGGGGGGAGAGAAAACATTCAGTACTTC.

The chain uses TRBV10-3 and TRBJ2-1; 8 bases map to TRBD2. This CDR3 region has 16 residues. V shed 2 bases and J 4 bases; nucleotides not matched to a gene: 7. Per the germline V gene, CDR1 is ENHRY and CDR2 is SYGVKD. CDR3 sequence (DNA): TGTGCCATCAGTGAGAAACCAGCGGGGGTTTACAATGAGCAGTTCTTC. Its protein is CAISEKPAGVYNEQFF.

V usage is TRBV6-5 and J usage is TRBJ1-2, with D tentatively TRBD1 (6 bases). CDR3 length: 14 residues. The V gene's germline CDR1 is MNHEY and CDR2 SVGAGI. Trimming cost V 5 bases and J 7 bases, with 17 bases left between them. The CDR3 DNA reads as TGTGCCAGCAGTCTACGGGAACAGGGCGGTGGCTACACCTTC. This encodes CASSLREQGGGYTF.

V is TRBV5-1 and J is TRBJ1-3, with no clear D. The ends were cut back, 0 bases at V and 0 bases at J, with 10 bases in the middle. CDR3 length: 16 amino acids. Germline V lookup: CDR1 SGHRS, CDR2 YFSETQ. The CDR3 sequence: CASSLGAISSGNTIYF. The CDR3 bases are TGCGCCAGCAGCTTGGGAGCTATAAGCTCTGGAAACACCATATATTTT.

V gene TRBV3-1 (or the pseudogene TRBV3-2) combines with J gene TRBJ1-1; D is uncertain. V was clipped by 4 bases and J by 6 bases, with 24 bases between them. Germline V gives CDR1 LGHDT, CDR2 YNNKEL (reference sequence). The CDR3 extends over 17 amino acids. The CDR3 nucleotides are TGTGCCAGCAGCCCGACCTTGACTCGGCAATATGGCGCTGAAGCTTTCTTT. Translated: CASSPTLTRQYGAEAFF.

The rearrangement joins TRBV24-1 to TRBJ2-2; D perhaps matches TRBD1 (6 bases). V gave up 6 bases and J gave up 3 bases, with 16 bases separating them. Germline V gene sequence: CDR1 KGHDR, CDR2 SFDVKD. The CDR3 is 16 residues long. CDR3 protein: CATSTPRGFDTGELFF. As DNA, the CDR3 is TGTGCCACCAGTACCCCCAGGGGATTTGACACCGGGGAGCTGTTTTTT.

This chain links TRBV7-2 with TRBJ2-1; possibly TRBD2 for D (6 bases). The CDR3 consists of 13 residues. Looked up from germline, CDR1 is SGHTA and CDR2 is FQGNSA. V was trimmed by 0 bases and J by 12 bases, leaving 12 bases between them. The CDR3 loop is CASSLAGGTGQFF. The CDR3 nucleotides read TGTGCCAGCAGCTTAGCGGGGGGAACGGGGCAGTTCTTC.

The J gene is TRBJ1-2, the V gene TRBV6-4; 11 bases fit TRBD1. The CDR3 sequence is 18 residues long. The germline gives CDR1 MRHNA, CDR2 SNTAGT. The J segment lost 4 bases and the V segment lost 7 bases, leaving 17 bases of the junction unmatched. The CDR3 protein is CASTNRSLGTGGGYGYTF. The CDR3 DNA reads as TGTGCCAGCACCAACCGCTCGCTCGGGACAGGGGGTGGCTATGGCTACACCTTC.

The J gene is TRBJ2-3, the V gene TRBV7-9, with TRBD2 as a possible D gene (5 bases). Germline-derived CDR1 and CDR2 are SEHNR and FQNEAQ (reference sequence). The CDR3 runs 11 residues. The CDR3 reads CATAGVRTQYF. In DNA form, the CDR3 reads TGTGCAACCGCCGGGGTTCGGACGCAGTATTTT.

J is TRBJ1-1 and V is TRBV5-1, with 9 positions matching TRBD1. The V segment lost 3 bases and the J segment 4 bases; nucleotides outside the gene matches: 7. The CDR3 is 15 amino acids. CDR1 is SGHRS, CDR2 YFSETQ, per germline. The CDR3 DNA is TGCGCCAGCAGCTGGGGACAGGGAGCGGGCACTGAAGCTTTCTTT. Its translation is CASSWGQGAGTEAFF.

A note on this clone: Germline and junction disagree at one end, which may indicate a read error. The chain recombines TRBV18 with TRBJ1-3; TRBD1 might be the D (5 bases). The CDR3 has 13 residues. Germline V gene data show CDR1 as KGHSH and CDR2 as LQKENI. The CDR3 DNA is TGTGCCAGTTCACCGGCAGGGGGAAACACCATATATTTT. It specifies CASSPAGGNTIYF.